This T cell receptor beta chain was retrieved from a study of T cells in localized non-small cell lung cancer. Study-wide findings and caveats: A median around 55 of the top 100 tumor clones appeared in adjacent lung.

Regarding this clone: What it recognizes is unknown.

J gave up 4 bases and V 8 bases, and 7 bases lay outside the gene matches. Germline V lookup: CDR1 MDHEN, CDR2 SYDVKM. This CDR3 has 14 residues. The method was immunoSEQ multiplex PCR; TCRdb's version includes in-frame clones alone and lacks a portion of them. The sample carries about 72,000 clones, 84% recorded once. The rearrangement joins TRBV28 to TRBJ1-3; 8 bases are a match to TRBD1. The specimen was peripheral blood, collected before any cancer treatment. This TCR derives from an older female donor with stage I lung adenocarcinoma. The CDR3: CASLTGDGGNTIYF. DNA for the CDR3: TGTGCCAGCCTGACAGGGGATGGGGGAAACACCATATATTTT.